This T cell receptor (beta chain) emerged from a study of blood T cell repertoires in COVID-19. V was trimmed by 1 base and J by 0 bases, leaving 7 bases between them. CDR3 length equals 14 residues. Germline V gene lookup returns CDR1 SGHNT and CDR2 YYREEE (reference sequence). Enrolled through a virtual design, the participants were between roughly 18 and 90 years of age and came from 24 US areas. Generated by immunoSEQ multiplex PCR, the TCRdb table keeps only in-frame clones and is missing some. This table holds roughly 400,000 clones, roughly nine tenths found once. This chain links TRBV5-4 with TRBJ1-1; no clear D gene. Sequenced material: PBMCs or T cells enriched from blood (not recorded which). The sequence was collected from a man under 40 who had recovered from COVID-19. The CDR3 protein is CASSLKLVNTEAFF. The CDR3 bases are TGTGCCAGCAGCTTGAAACTTGTGAACACTGAAGCTTTCTTT.